Listed here are 18 T cell receptor beta chains from one sample, sequenced in a study of blood T cell repertoires in COVID-19. TCRdb's copy holds only in-frame clones and misses some; the assay was immunoSEQ multiplex PCR. The sample lists under 200,000 clones; approximately 86% were seen once. Sequencing input: peripheral blood. The receptor set was obtained from a man in his fifties or sixties who had recovered from COVID-19.

J is TRBJ2-1 and V is TRBV6-6, with 10 positions matching TRBD2. This CDR3 has 14 residues. Germline CDR1 and CDR2: MNHNY and SVGAGI (reference sequence). V shed 2 bases and J 7 bases; nucleotides not matched to a gene: 2. CDR3 loop: CASSYGLAVNEQFF. In DNA form, the CDR3 reads TGTGCCAGCAGTTACGGACTAGCGGTGAATGAGCAGTTCTTC.

This chain uses TRBV2 with TRBJ1-6, with 7 bases that match TRBD1. V shed 8 bases and J 7 bases; nucleotides not matched to a gene: 8. This CDR3 contains 14 residues. Germline V gene data show CDR1 as SNHLY and CDR2 as FYNNEI. The CDR3: CASQTGAGNSPLHF. The CDR3 DNA is TGTGCCAGCCAAACAGGGGCAGGCAATTCACCCCTCCACTTT.

This chain links TRBV6-5 with TRBJ1-5; weak D call: TRBD1 (6 bases). The CDR3 has 13 residues. Germline CDR1 is MNHEY and CDR2 is SVGAGI. Trimming took off 7 bases at V and 2 bases at J, with 9 bases between the two ends. The CDR3 loop reads CASTAGGNQPQHF. In nucleotides, the CDR3 is TGTGCCAGCACCGCAGGGGGCAATCAGCCCCAGCATTTT.

V gene TRBV5-1 combines with J gene TRBJ1-1, with 7 bases lining up with TRBD1. Germline-derived CDR1 and CDR2 are SGHRS and YFSETQ. With 0 bases clipped from V and 1 base from J, the junction kept 3 bases outside the gene matches. This CDR3 region has 15 residues. This CDR3 reads CASSLGTGRNTEAFF. For the CDR3, the DNA is TGCGCCAGCAGCTTGGGGACAGGACGGAACACTGAAGCTTTCTTT.

The chain couples TRBV18 to TRBJ2-3; tentatively, D is TRBD1 (6 bases). CDR1 and CDR2 (germline): KGHSH, LQKENI. V lost 0 bases to trimming and J lost 5 bases, with 9 bases between them. There are 14 residues in the CDR3. This chain's CDR3 is CASSPPGGVDTQYF. CDR3 nucleotides: TGTGCCAGCTCACCACCAGGGGGAGTAGATACGCAGTATTTT.

The rearrangement joins TRBV5-6 to TRBJ1-2; no clear D. CDR3 length: 12 amino acids. Trimming pared 0 bases from V and 8 bases from J, leaving 8 bases between. Germline V gene lookup returns CDR1 SGHDT and CDR2 YYEEEE. The CDR3 protein is CASSLGGYGYTF. The CDR3 coding sequence is TGTGCCAGCAGCTTGGGCGGGTACGGCTACACCTTC.

This chain joins TRBV6-2 or TRBV6-3 and TRBJ1-5; a weak D match, TRBD1 (6 bases). The CDR3 has 15 amino acids. Looked up from germline, CDR1 is MNHEY and CDR2 is SVGEGT. V lost 2 bases and J 7 bases, leaving 15 bases between the germline ends. The CDR3 loop is CASSYRRTAAQPQHF. In nucleotides, the CDR3 is TGTGCCAGCAGTTACCGACGGACAGCGGCGCAGCCCCAGCATTTT.

In regard to this clone: An end of the junction differs from the germline gene, which may be a read error. The chain recombines TRBV7-7 with TRBJ2-1; TRBD2 aligns across 15 bases. Germline loops: CDR1 SSHAT, CDR2 FNYEAQ (reference sequence). The CDR3 sequence is 16 residues long. The DNA of the CDR3 is TGTGCTAGCAGCACAGGACTAGCGGGGGGGCAGGGTGAGCAGTTCTTC. Protein sequence: CASSTGLAGGQGEQFF.

In its sample, this clone was seen once. The chain uses TRBV5-1 and TRBJ2-3; no definite D call. CDR1 is SGHRS and CDR2 is YFSETQ in the germline V gene. This CDR3 is built from 14 residues. The V gene lost 4 bases and the J gene lost 1 base, with 10 bases spanning the gap. CDR3 protein: CASSRVPGTDTQYF. Written as DNA, the CDR3 is TGCGCCAGCAGCCGGGTACCTGGCACAGATACGCAGTATTTT.

This chain joins TRBV3-1 (or the pseudogene TRBV3-2) and TRBJ2-4, with TRBD1 matching over 7 bases. Germline V CDR1 and CDR2: LGHDT, YNNKEL (reference sequence). The CDR3 length is 14 residues. With V trimmed by 3 bases and J by 8 bases, 7 bases remained unmatched. The CDR3 region is CASSQAQGLDIQYF. CDR3 bases: TGTGCCAGCAGCCAGGCACAGGGGCTGGACATTCAGTACTTC.

V usage is TRBV9 and J usage is TRBJ2-5; TRBD2 is a possible D gene (7 bases). The germline CDR1 and CDR2 sequences are SGDLS and YYNGEE. This CDR3 comprises 13 residues. The V gene lost 6 bases and the J gene lost 5 bases, with 14 bases spanning the gap. The CDR3 bases are TGTGCCAGCAATGGGGGCGGGGGTGAGACCCAGTACTTC. As protein: CASNGGGGETQYF.

The chain combines TRBV19 with TRBJ2-1; 10 positions match TRBD2. The trim removed 7 bases at V and 2 bases at J, leaving 5 bases unmatched. This CDR3 region has 15 residues. The germline CDR1 and CDR2 sequences are LNHDA and SQIVND (reference sequence). This CDR3 is CASTRGLAPYNEQFF. The CDR3 region has the DNA TGTGCCAGTACTAGGGGACTAGCGCCCTACAATGAGCAGTTCTTC.

This chain links TRBV7-9 with TRBJ1-2; D unresolved. This CDR3 has 16 residues. From germline, CDR1 is SEHNR and CDR2 FQNEAQ (reference sequence). V was pared by 5 bases and J by 3 bases, with 19 bases between. This CDR3 is CASSPRGSPGHYGYTF. DNA of the CDR3: TGTGCCAGCAGCCCCCGGGGATCTCCCGGCCACTATGGCTACACCTTC.

J is TRBJ1-2 and V is TRBV7-3, with D hard to call. The CDR3 consists of 13 residues. The V end lost 1 base, the J end lost 6 bases, and 9 bases lay between the germline ends. Germline values: CDR1 SGHTA, CDR2 FQGTGA. This CDR3 is CASSLMAGDGYTF. CDR3 in DNA: TGTGCCAGCAGCTTAATGGCTGGAGATGGCTACACCTTC.

The rearrangement joins TRBV29-1 to TRBJ2-7; a possible D gene is TRBD2 (6 bases). The germline gives CDR1 SQVTM, CDR2 ANQGSEA. V was cut by 4 bases and J by 3 bases, with 19 bases left in between. CDR3 size: 15 residues. CDR3 loop: CSVGMAGLGIYEQYF. The CDR3 DNA reads TGCAGCGTTGGAATGGCGGGGCTGGGAATCTACGAGCAGTACTTC.

The J gene is TRBJ2-3, the V gene TRBV9, with a possible D match to TRBD1 (6 bases). The germline CDR1 and CDR2 sequences are SGDLS and YYNGEE. Trimming pared 6 bases from V and 2 bases from J, leaving 16 bases between. The CDR3 totals 15 residues. For the CDR3, the DNA is TGTGCCAGCAACAAGGGGGACATACTCACAGATACGCAGTATTTT. It codes for CASNKGDILTDTQYF. Full variable domain (remainder filled in from reference TRBV9 and TRBJ2-3): DSGVTQTPKHLITATGQRVTLRCSPRSGDLSVYWYQQSLDQGLQFLIQYYNGEERAKGNILERFSAQQFPDLHSELNLSSLELGDSALYFCASNKGDILTDTQYFGPGTRLTVL.

The V and J genes are TRBV18 and TRBJ1-2; D remains unclear. The V end lost 2 bases, the J end lost 4 bases, and 8 bases lay between the germline ends. The CDR3 consists of 13 residues. Per germline, CDR1 KGHSH and CDR2 LQKENI. DNA of the CDR3: TGTGCCAGCTCACCAGACGGGATCTATGGCTACACCTTC. This codes for CASSPDGIYGYTF.

This clone was recorded only once. Other DNA sequences from this sample encode an identical CDR3 as well. The rearrangement links TRBV13 to TRBJ1-4; TRBD1 aligns across 7 bases. Germline-derived CDR1 and CDR2 are PRHDT and FYEKMQ (reference sequence). The junction had 9 bases not matched to a gene; V was cut back by 1 base and J by 7 bases. The CDR3 is 16 residues long. CDR3 protein: CASSLAPAPGGEKLFF. Written as DNA, the CDR3 is TGTGCCAGCAGCTTAGCCCCGGCCCCAGGGGGTGAAAAACTGTTTTTT.